Here is one T cell receptor beta chain with its context. The data originate from a study of blood T cell repertoires in COVID-19. Study overall: The United States, Italy and Spain were the sources of the acute and convalescent COVID-19 samples. Sources were T cells, B-cell-depleted T cells, or PBMCs; the material itself was cDNA or gDNA.

Source study methods: Researchers report that nucleated cell counts were estimated from reference gene primer amplification. The assay was immunoSEQ multiplex PCR, and TCRdb's table has in-frame clones only and misses some. V and J calls and clone size come straight from that table; D and trimming were deduced from the DNA. The sample has 110,000 to 150,000 clones; approximately 80% are singletons. Looked up from germline, CDR1 is SGHNT and CDR2 is YENEEA. This CDR3 has 14 residues. The V end lost 4 bases, the J end lost 5 bases, and 12 bases lay between the germline ends. Specimen: peripheral blood. The chain uses TRBV11-3 and TRBJ2-1, with D possibly being TRBD2 (6 bases). The receptor's source is a woman aged 55-69 years with acute or convalescent COVID-19. CDR3 nucleotides: TGTGCCAGCAGCTCTCAGTGGGGGGACAATGAGCAGTTCTTC. It translates to CASSSQWGDNEQFF.